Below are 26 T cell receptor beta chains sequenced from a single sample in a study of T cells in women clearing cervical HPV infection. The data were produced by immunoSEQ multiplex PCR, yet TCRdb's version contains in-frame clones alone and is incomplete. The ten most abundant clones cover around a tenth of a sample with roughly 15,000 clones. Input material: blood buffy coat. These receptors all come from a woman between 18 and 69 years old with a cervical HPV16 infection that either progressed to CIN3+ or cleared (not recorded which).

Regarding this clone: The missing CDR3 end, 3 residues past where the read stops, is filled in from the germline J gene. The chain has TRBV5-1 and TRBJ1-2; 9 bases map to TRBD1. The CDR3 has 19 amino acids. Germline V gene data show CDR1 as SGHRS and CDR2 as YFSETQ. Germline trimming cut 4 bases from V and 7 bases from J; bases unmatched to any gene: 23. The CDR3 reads CASSSTGGGSSGRYPGYTF. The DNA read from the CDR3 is TGCGCCAGCAGCAGTACAGGGGGCGGGAGTTCGGGTCGATATCCTGGC.

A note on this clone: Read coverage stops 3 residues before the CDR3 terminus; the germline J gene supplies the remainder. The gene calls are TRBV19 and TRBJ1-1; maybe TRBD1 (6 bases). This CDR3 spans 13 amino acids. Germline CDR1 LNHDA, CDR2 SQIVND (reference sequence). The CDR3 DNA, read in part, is TGTGCCAGTAGTAGGACCCGGACAGACGAA. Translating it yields CASSRTRTDE. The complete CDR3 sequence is CASSRTRTDEAFF.

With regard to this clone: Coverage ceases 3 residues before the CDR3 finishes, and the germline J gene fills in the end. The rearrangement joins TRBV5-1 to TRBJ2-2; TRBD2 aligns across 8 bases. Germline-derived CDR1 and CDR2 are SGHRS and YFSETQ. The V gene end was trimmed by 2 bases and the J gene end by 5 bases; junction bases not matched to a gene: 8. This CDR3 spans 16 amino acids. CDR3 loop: CASSFDGGAGTGELFF. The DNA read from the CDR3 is TGCGCCAGCAGCTTTGACGGGGGGGCCGGGACCGGGGAG.

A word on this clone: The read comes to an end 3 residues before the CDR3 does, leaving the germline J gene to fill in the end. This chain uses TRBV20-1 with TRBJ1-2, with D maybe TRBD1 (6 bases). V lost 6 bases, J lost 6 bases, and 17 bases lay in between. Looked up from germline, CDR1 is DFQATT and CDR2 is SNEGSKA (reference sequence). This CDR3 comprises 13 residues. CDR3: CSANGQLVNGYTF. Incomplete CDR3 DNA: TGCAGTGCAAACGGACAGTTAGTTAATGGC.

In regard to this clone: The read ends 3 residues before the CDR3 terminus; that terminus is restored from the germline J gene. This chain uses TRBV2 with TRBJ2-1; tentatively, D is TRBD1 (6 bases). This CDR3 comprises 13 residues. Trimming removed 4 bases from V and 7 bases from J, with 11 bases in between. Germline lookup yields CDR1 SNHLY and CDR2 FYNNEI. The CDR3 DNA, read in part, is TGTGCCAGCAGTGGGGCAGGGGATAATGAG. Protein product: CASSGAGDNE. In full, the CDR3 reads CASSGAGDNEQFF.

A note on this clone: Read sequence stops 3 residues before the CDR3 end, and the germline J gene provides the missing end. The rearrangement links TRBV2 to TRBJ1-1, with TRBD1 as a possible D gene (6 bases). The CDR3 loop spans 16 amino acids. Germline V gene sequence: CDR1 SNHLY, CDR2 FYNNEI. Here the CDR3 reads CASSETGGQGSFAAFF. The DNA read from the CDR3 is TGTGCCAGCAGTGAAACGGGGGGTCAGGGGTCATTTGCA. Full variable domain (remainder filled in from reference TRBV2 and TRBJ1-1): EPEVTQTPSHQVTQMGQEVILRCVPISNHLYFYWYRQILGQKVEFLVSFYNNEISEKSEIFDDQFSVERPDGSNFTLKIRSTKLEDSAMYFCASSETGGQGSFAAFFGQGTRLTVV.

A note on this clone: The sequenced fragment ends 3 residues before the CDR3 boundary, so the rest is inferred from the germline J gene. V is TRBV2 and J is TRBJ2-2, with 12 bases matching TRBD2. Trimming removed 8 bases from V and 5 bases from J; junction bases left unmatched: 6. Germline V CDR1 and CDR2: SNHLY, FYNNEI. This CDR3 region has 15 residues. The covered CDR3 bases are TGTGCCAGCTCTCAAACTAGCGGGGGGACCGGGGAG. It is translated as CASSQTSGGTGE. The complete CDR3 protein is CASSQTSGGTGELFF.

Incomplete CDR3 DNA: TGTGCCAGCAGGGGGACAGGGGGCCTGGCCTATAATGAAAAA. Translating gives CASRGTGGLAYNEK. The whole CDR3 sequence reads CASRGTGGLAYNEKLFF. The rearrangement joins TRBV2 to TRBJ1-4; 12 bases are shared with TRBD1. The CDR3 end is not reached by the read, which stops 3 residues before it; the germline J gene fills it in. Germline CDR1 is SNHLY and CDR2 is FYNNEI. V lost 6 bases to trimming and J lost 4 bases; unmatched junction nucleotides: 9. This CDR3 region has 17 residues.

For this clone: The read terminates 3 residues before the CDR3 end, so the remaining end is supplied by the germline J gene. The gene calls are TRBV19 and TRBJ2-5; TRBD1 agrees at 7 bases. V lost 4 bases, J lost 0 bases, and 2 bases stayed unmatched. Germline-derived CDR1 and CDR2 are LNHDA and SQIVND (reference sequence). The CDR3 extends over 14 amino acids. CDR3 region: CASSRTGDQETQYF. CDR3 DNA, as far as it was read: TGTGCCAGTAGTAGAACAGGGGACCAAGAGACC. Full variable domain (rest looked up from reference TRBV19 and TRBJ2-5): DGGITQSPKYLFRKEGQNVTLSCEQNLNHDAMYWYRQDPGQGLRLIYYSQIVNDFQKGDIAEGYSVSREKKESFPLTVTSAQKNPTAFYLCASSRTGDQETQYFGPGTRLLVL.

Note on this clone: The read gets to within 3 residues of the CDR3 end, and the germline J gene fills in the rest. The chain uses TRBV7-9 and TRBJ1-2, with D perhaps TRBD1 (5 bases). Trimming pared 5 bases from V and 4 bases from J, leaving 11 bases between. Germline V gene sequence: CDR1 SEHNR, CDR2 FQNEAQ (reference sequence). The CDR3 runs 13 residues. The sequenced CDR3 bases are TGTGCCAGCAGCCCAGGGCGGGGCTATGGC. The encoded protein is CASSPGRGYG. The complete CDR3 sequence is CASSPGRGYGYTF.

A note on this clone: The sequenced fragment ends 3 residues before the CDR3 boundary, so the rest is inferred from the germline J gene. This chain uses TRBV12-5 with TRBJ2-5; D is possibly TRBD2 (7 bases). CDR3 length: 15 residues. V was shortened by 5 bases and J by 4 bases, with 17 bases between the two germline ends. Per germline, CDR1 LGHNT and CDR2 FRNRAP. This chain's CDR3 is CASGAGGPGVETQYF. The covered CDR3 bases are TGTGCTAGTGGTGCCGGGGGGCCGGGGGTAGAGACC.

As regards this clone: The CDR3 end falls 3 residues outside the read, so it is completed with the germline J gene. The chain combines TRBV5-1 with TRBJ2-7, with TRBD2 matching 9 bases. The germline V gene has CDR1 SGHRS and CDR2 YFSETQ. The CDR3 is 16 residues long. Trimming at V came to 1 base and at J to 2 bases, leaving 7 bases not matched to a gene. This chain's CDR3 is CASSLMTSGAPYEQYF. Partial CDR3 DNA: TGCGCCAGCAGCTTGATGACTAGCGGAGCACCCTACGAG.

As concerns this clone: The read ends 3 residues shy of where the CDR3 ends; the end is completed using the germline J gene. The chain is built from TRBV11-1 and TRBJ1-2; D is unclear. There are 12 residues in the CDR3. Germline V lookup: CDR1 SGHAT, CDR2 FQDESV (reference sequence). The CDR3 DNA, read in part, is TGTGCCAGCAGCCCTGGACTGAGCGGC. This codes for CASSPGLSG. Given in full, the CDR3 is CASSPGLSGYTF.

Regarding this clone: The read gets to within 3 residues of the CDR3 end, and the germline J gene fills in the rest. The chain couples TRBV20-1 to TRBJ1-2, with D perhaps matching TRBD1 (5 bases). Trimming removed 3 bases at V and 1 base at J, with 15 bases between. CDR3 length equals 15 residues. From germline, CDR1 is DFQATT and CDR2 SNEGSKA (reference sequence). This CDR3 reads CSASPRAANNYGYTF. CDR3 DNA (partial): TGCAGTGCTAGCCCCAGGGCCGCTAATAACTATGGC.

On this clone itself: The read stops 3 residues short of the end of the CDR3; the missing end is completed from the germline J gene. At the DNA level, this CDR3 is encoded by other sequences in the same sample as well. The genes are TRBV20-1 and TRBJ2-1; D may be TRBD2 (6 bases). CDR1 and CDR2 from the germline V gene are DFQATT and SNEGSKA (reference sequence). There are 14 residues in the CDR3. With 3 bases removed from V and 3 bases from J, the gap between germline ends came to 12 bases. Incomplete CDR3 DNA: TGCAGTGCTAGGGTGGAGGGGATCTACAATGAG. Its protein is CSARVEGIYNE. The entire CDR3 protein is CSARVEGIYNEQFF.

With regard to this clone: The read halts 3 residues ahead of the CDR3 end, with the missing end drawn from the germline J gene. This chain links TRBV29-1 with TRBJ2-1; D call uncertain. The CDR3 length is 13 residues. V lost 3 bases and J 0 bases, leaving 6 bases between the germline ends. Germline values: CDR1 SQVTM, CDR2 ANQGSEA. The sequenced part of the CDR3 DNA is TGCAGCGTTGACCCCAGCTCCTACAATGAG. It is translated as CSVDPSSYNE. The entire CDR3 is CSVDPSSYNEQFF.

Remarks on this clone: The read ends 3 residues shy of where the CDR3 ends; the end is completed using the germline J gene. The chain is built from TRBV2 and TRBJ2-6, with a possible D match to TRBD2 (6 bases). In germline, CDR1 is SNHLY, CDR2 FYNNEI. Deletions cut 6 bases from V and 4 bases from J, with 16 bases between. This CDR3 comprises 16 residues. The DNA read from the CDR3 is TGTGCCAGCAGCCGCGGGGCCGCCCCAGGGGCCAACGTC. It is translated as CASSRGAAPGANV. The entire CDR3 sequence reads CASSRGAAPGANVLTF.

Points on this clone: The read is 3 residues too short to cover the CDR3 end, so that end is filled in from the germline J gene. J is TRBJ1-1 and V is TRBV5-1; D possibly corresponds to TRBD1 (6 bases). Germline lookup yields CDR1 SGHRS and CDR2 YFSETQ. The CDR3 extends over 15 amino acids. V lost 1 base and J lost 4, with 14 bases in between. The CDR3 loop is CASSLKQGWSTEAFF. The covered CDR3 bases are TGCGCCAGCAGCTTGAAACAGGGCTGGTCCACTGAA.

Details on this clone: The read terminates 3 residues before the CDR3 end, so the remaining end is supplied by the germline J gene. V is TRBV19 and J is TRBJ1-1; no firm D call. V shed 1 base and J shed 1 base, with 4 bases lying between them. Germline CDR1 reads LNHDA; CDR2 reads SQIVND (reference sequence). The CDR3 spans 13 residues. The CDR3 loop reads CASSIGGNTEAFF. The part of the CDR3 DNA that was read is TGTGCCAGTAGTATAGGAGGGAACACTGAA.

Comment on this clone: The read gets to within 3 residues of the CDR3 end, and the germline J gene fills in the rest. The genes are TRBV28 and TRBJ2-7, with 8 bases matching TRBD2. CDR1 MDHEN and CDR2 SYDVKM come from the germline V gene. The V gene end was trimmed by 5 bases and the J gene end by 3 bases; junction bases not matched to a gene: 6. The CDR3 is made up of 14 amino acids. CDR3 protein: CASSTTSGDYEQYF. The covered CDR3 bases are TGTGCCAGCAGTACCACTAGCGGCGACTACGAG.

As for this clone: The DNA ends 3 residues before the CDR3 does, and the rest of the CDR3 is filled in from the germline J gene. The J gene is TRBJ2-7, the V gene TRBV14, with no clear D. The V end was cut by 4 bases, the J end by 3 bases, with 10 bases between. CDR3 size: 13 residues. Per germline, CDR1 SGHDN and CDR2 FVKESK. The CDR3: CASSPTLNYEQYF. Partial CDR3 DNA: TGTGCCAGCAGCCCGACACTGAACTACGAG.

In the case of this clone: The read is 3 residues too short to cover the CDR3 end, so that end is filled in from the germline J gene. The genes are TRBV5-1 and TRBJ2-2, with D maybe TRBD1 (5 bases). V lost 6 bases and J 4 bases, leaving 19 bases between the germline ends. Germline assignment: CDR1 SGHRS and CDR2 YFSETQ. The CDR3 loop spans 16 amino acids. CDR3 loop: CASTAGHGAGTGELFF. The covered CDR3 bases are TGCGCCAGCACTGCCGGACATGGGGCAGGCACCGGGGAG.

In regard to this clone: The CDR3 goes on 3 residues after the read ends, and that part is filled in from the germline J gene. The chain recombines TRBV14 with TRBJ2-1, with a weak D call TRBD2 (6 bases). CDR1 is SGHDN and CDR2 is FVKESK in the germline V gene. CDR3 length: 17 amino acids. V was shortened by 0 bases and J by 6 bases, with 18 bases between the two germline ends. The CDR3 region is CASSQELPGLPINEQFF. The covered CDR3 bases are TGTGCCAGCAGCCAAGAACTTCCGGGACTCCCGATCAATGAG.

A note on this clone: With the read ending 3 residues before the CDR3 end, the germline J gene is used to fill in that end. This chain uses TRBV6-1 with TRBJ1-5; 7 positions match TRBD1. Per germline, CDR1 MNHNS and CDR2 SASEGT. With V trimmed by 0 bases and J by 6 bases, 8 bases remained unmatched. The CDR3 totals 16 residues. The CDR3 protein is CASSEALGGSFQPQHF. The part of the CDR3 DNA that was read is TGTGCCAGCAGTGAAGCGCTAGGGGGCTCTTTTCAGCCC.

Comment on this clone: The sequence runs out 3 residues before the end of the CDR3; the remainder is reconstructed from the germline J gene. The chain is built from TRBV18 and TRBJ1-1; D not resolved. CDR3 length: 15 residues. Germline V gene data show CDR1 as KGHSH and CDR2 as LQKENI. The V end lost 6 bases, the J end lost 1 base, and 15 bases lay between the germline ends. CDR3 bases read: TGTGCCAGCTCCCCGCCTAGCAGGTCGAACACTGAA. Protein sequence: CASSPPSRSNTE. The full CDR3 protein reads CASSPPSRSNTEAFF.

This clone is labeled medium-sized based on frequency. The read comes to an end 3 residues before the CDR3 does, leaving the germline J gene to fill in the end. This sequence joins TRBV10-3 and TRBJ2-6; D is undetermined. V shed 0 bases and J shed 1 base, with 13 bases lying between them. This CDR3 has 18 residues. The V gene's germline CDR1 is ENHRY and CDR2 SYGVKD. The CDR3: CAISESKAGGSGANVLTF. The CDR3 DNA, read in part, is TGTGCCATCAGTGAGTCTAAGGCAGGTGGGTCTGGGGCCAACGTC.